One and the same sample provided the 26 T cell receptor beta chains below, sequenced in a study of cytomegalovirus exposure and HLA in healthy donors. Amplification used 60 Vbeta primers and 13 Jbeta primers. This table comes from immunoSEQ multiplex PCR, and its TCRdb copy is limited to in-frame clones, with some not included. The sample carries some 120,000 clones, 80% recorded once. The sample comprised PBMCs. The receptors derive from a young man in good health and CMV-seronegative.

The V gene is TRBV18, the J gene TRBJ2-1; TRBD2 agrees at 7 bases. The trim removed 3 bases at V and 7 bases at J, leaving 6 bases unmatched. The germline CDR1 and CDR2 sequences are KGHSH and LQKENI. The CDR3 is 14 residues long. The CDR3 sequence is CASSPGRGGNEQFF. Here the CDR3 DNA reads TGTGCCAGCTCACCGGGTCGCGGGGGTAATGAGCAGTTCTTC.

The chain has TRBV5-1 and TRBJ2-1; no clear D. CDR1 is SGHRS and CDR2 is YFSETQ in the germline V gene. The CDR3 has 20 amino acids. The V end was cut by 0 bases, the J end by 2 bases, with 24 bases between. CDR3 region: CASSLVGSTYFRLTYNEQFF. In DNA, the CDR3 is TGCGCCAGCAGCTTGGTCGGGTCGACTTATTTTCGGCTAACCTACAATGAGCAGTTCTTC.

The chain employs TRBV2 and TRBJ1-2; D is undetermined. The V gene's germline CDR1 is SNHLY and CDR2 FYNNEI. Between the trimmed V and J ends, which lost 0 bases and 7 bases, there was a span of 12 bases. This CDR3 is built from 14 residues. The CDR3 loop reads CASSEALFGLGYTF. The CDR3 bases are TGTGCCAGCAGTGAAGCTCTTTTCGGTCTTGGCTACACCTTC.

The CDR3 loop reads CASSYSRGNTIYF. The CDR3 region has the DNA TGTGCCAGCAGTTACTCCAGGGGAAACACCATATATTTT. The V and J genes are TRBV6-6 and TRBJ1-3; D is unresolved. The ends were cut back, 0 bases at V and 4 bases at J, with 4 bases in the middle. The germline V gene encodes CDR1 MNHNY and CDR2 SVGAGI (reference sequence). The CDR3 consists of 13 residues.

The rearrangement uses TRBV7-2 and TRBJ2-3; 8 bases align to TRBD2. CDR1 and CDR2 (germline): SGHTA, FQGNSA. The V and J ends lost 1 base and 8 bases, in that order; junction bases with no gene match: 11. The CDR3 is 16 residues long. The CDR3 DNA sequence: TGTGCCAGCAGCTTAGTGGTGCCGGGGGGGCCCGGTACGCAGTATTTT. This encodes CASSLVVPGGPGTQYF.

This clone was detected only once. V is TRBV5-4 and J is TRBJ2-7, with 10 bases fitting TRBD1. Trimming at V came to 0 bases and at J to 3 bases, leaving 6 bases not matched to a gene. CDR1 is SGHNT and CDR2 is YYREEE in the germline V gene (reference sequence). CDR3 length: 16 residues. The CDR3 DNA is TGTGCCAGCAGCTTGGCCGGGGACAGGGGTGGCTACGAGCAGTACTTC. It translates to CASSLAGDRGGYEQYF.

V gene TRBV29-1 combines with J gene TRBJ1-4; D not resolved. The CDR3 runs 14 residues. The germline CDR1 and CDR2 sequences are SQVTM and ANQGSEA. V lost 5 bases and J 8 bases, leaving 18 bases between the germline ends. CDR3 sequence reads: CSVKNREAGEKLFF. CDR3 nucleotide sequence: TGCAGCGTTAAAAACCGGGAGGCGGGGGAAAAACTGTTTTTT.

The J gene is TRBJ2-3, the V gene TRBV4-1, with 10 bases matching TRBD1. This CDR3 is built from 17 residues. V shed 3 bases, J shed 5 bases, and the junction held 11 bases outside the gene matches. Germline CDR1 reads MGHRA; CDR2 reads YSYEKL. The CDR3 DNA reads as TGCGCCAGCAGCCAGGCCCCATCGGGGACAGGGGAAGATACGCAGTATTTT. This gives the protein CASSQAPSGTGEDTQYF.

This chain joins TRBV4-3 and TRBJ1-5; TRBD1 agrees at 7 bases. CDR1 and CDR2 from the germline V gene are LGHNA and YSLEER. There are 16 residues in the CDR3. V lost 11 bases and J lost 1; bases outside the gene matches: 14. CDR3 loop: CASNREYRGSNQPQHF. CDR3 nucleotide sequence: TGCGCCTCCAATCGGGAATACAGGGGAAGCAATCAGCCCCAGCATTTT.

The CDR3 sequence: CASRGRSRTGTTLTRELFF. In DNA form, the CDR3 reads TGTGCCAGCAGAGGAAGATCGAGAACCGGGACTACTTTGACCAGGGAGCTGTTTTTT. This chain uses TRBV2 with TRBJ2-2, with 7 bases lining up with TRBD2. Germline V gene sequence: CDR1 SNHLY, CDR2 FYNNEI. The V segment lost 6 bases and the J segment 9 bases; nucleotides outside the gene matches: 25. The CDR3 extends over 19 amino acids.

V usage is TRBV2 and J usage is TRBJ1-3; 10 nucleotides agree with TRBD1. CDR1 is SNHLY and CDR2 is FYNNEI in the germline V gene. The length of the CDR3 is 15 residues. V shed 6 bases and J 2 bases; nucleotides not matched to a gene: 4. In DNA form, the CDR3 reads TGTGCCAGCAGGACGGGACAGGGGCCTGGAAACACCATATATTTT. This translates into CASRTGQGPGNTIYF. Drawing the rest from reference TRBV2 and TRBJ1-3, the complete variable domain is EPEVTQTPSHQVTQMGQEVILRCVPISNHLYFYWYRQILGQKVEFLVSFYNNEISEKSEIFDDQFSVERPDGSNFTLKIRSTKLEDSAMYFCASRTGQGPGNTIYFGEGSWLTVV.

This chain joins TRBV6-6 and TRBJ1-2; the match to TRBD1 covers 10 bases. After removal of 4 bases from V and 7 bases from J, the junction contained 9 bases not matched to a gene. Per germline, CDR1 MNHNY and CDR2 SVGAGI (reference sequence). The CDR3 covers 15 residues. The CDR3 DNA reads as TGTGCCAGCAGTTCGCTGACAGGGGGCGAAGGTGGCTACACCTTC. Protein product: CASSSLTGGEGGYTF.

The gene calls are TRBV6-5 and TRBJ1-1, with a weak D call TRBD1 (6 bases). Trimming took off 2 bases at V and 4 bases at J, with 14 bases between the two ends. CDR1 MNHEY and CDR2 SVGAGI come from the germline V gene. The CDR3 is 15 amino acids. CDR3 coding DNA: TGTGCCAGCAGTTACGGGACATATGAACTCACTGAAGCTTTCTTT. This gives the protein CASSYGTYELTEAFF.

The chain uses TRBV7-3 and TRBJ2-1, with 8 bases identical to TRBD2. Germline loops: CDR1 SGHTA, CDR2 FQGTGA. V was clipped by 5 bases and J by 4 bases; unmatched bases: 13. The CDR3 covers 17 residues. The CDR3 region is CASSPGGAGELYNEQFF. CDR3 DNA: TGTGCCAGCAGCCCGGGGGGAGCGGGAGAATTATACAATGAGCAGTTCTTC.

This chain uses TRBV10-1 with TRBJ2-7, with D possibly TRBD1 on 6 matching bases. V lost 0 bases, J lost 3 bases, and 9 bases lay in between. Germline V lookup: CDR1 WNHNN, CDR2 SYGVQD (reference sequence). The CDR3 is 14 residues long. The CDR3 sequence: CASSESDRGYEQYF. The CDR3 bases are TGCGCCAGCAGTGAGTCGGACAGAGGCTACGAGCAGTACTTC.

CDR3 DNA sequence: TGTGCCAGTAGTATAGGGCTAGCGGTACAAGAGACCCAGTACTTC. Its translation is CASSIGLAVQETQYF. The chain has TRBV19 and TRBJ2-5; 7 bases fit TRBD2. The CDR3 extends over 15 amino acids. The trim removed 1 base at V and 2 bases at J, leaving 4 bases unmatched. Germline V CDR1 and CDR2: LNHDA, SQIVND (reference sequence).

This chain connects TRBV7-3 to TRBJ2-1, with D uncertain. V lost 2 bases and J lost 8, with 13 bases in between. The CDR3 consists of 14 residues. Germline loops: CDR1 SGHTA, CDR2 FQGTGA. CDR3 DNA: TGTGCCAGCAGCTTAGAACTCCCAGGCGATGAGCAGTTCTTC. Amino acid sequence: CASSLELPGDEQFF.

This chain's CDR3 is CASSIQATVADSTYNEQFF. CDR3 DNA: TGTGCCAGTAGTATTCAGGCGACGGTAGCGGATAGCACCTACAATGAGCAGTTCTTC. The chain carries TRBV19 and TRBJ2-1; TRBD2 is a possible D gene (6 bases). V shed 3 bases and J shed 2 bases, with 23 bases lying between them. The CDR3 has 19 residues. Germline CDR1 reads LNHDA; CDR2 reads SQIVND (reference sequence).

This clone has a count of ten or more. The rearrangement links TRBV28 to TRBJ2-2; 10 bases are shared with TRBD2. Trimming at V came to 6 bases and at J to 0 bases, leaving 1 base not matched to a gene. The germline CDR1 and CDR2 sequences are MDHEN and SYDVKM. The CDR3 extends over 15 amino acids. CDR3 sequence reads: CASSLAGANTGELFF. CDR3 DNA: TGTGCCAGCAGCCTAGCGGGAGCGAACACCGGGGAGCTGTTTTTT.

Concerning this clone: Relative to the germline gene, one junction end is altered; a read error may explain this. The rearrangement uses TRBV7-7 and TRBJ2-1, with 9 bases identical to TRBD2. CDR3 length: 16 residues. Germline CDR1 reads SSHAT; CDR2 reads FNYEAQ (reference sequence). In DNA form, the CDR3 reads TGTGCTAGCAGCTTAGGTCCTCTAGCGGGACAGAATGAGCAGTTCTTC. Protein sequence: CASSLGPLAGQNEQFF.

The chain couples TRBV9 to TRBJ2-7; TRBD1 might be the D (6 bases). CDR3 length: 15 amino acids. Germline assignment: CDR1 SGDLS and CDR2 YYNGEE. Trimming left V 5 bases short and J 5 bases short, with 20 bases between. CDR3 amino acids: CASSPGSQGYDEQYF. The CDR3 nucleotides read TGTGCCAGCAGTCCAGGGTCACAGGGTTACGACGAGCAGTACTTC.

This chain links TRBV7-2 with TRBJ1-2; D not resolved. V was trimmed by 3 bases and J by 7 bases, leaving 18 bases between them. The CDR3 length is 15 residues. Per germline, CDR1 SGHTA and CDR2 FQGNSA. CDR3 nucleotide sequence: TGTGCCAGCAGCTTTATTCGGGCCATAGAGGGTGGCTACACCTTC. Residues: CASSFIRAIEGGYTF.

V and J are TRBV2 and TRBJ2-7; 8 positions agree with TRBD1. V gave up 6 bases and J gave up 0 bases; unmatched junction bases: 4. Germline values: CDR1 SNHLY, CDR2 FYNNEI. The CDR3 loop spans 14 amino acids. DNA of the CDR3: TGTGCCAGCAGGGACAGGGAGAGCTCCTACGAGCAGTACTTC. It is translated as CASRDRESSYEQYF.

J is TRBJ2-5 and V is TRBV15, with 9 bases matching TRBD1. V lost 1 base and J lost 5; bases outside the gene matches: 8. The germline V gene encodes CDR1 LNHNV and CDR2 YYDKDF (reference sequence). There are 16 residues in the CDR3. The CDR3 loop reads CATSRGFGTGQETQYF. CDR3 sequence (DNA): TGTGCCACCAGCAGAGGTTTCGGGACAGGGCAGGAGACCCAGTACTTC. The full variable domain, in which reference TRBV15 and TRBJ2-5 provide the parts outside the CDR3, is DAMVIQNPRYQVTQFGKPVTLSCSQTLNHNVMYWYQQKSSQAPKLLFHYYDKDFNNEADTPDNFQSRRPNTSFCFLDIRSPGLGDTAMYLCATSRGFGTGQETQYFGPGTRLLVL.

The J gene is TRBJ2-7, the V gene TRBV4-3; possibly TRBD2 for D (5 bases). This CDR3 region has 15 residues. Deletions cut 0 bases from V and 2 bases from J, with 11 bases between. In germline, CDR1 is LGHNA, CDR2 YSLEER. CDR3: CASSQDSSLAYEQYF. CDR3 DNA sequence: TGCGCCAGCAGCCAAGATTCTAGCTTGGCCTACGAGCAGTACTTC.

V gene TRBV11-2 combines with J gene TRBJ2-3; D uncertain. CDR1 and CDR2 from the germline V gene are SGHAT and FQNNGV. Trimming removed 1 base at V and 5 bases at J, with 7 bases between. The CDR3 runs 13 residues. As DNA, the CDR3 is TGTGCCAGCAGCTTAGTTCGAGGAGATACGCAGTATTTT. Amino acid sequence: CASSLVRGDTQYF.